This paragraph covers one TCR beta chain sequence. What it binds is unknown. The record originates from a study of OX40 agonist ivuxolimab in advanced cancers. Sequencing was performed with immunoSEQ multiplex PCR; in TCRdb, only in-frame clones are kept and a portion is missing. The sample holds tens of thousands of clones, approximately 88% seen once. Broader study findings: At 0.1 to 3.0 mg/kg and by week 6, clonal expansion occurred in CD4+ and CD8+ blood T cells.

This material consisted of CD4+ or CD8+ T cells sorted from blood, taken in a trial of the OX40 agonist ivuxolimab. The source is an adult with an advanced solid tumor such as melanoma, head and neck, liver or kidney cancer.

CDR3 protein: CASSPEVRETQYF. CDR3 DNA: TGTGCCAGCAGTCCAGAGGTTCGAGAGACCCAGTACTTC. This chain links TRBV6-1 with TRBJ2-5; D gene unclear. Germline V CDR1 and CDR2: MNHNS, SASEGT. V lost 5 bases and J lost 4, with 11 bases in between. This CDR3 is built from 13 residues.